Listed below are T cell receptor beta chains from one sample, sequenced in a study of T cells in localized non-small cell lung cancer. Profiled with immunoSEQ multiplex PCR; TCRdb holds only in-frame clones, not every one. Counted here are some 82,000 clones, roughly 75% occurring once; the ten biggest clones make up approximately 21%. The sequencing here drew on PBMCs, taken before any cancer treatment. The receptors shown here come from a man aged 40 to 70 with stage II squamous cell lung carcinoma. CDR3s leave out the opening cysteine and the closing phenylalanine or tryptophan. The order of the fields is D gene, J gene, clone size, V gene, CDR3 protein. The D gene is left open where the match is weak. Clone sizes are given selectively: once, few, many, or a class where the clone is expanded.

-	TRBJ2-2	-	TRBV7-2	ASSLDLGELF
-	TRBJ1-6	once	TRBV7-2	ASSPGWDGSPLH
-	TRBJ2-3	-	TRBV4-1	ASSQFNPDTQY
TRBD1	TRBJ1-2	few	TRBV5-4	ASSPRRTGGFYGYT
TRBD2	TRBJ2-1	few	TRBV5-6	ASSELAGSYNEQF
TRBD1	TRBJ1-1	-	TRBV5-1	ASSPHRGATEAF
-	TRBJ1-5	-	TRBV19	ASSSSLRRGGNQPQH
TRBD2	TRBJ2-3	-	TRBV7-9	ASSLSSGGFDTQY
-	TRBJ2-3	-	TRBV15	ATSRDNRAGRGDTQY
-	TRBJ1-5	-	TRBV27	ASSLFDNQPQH
-	TRBJ1-1	few	TRBV5-5	ASSFVVFTGYLNTEAF
TRBD1	TRBJ1-2	-	TRBV19	ASSRDRGNYGYT
TRBD1	TRBJ2-7	once	TRBV6-4	ASSPNQGAGEQY
-	TRBJ1-1	-	TRBV7-3	ASSFSGNTEAF
-	TRBJ2-4	-	TRBV15	ATSGRGIGAKNIQY
TRBD2	TRBJ2-1	-	TRBV7-9	ASSPTSGGAGEQF
-	TRBJ2-7	few	TRBV28	AVRDGRSYEQY
TRBD2	TRBJ2-1	-	TRBV6-5	ASSSLAGKSYNEQF
-	TRBJ2-6	-	TRBV2	ASSLVLGRANVLT
TRBD2	TRBJ2-5	-	TRBV29-1	SGFTSGQETQY
-	TRBJ1-3	-	TRBV23-1	ASSQESGSGNTIY
-	TRBJ1-1	-	TRBV7-8	ASSLGGTTEAF
TRBD1	TRBJ1-2	-	TRBV28	ASTHGQVYGYT
-	TRBJ1-3	-	TRBV18	ASSPSQGSSGNTIY
-	TRBJ1-2	-	TRBV28	ASSFALRAEGYT
-	TRBJ1-1	-	TRBV28	ACYRVRTEAF
TRBD1	TRBJ1-4	-	TRBV5-4	ASSATGGTNEKLF
-	TRBJ2-7	-	TRBV6-5	ASRRRGEQY
-	TRBJ2-1	-	TRBV4-1	ASSQEQAGYNEQF
TRBD1	TRBJ2-7	-	TRBV2	ASRRQGTYEQY
-	TRBJ2-3	once	TRBV7-2	ASSLGYSTDTQY
TRBD1	TRBJ2-5	-	TRBV7-2	ASSADRGRIQETQY
-	TRBJ2-5	-	TRBV4-2	ASSQEQQATQY
-	TRBJ1-5	-	TRBV6-1	ASSVAGANQPQH
-	TRBJ1-1	-	TRBV4-1	ASSQEMGMNTEAF
-	TRBJ1-2	-	TRBV6-1	ASSELGGGYT
TRBD1	TRBJ1-1	-	TRBV5-1	ASSLPGQGATEAF
TRBD1	TRBJ1-6	-	TRBV15	ATSRETGGVSPLH
-	TRBJ2-1	-	TRBV7-3	ASSLGGPADEQF
-	TRBJ2-2	-	TRBV21-1	ASSKDTGELF
-	TRBJ2-1	-	TRBV5-4	ASSLDPHQEQF
TRBD1	TRBJ1-1	-	TRBV18	ASSPRDLGTAPNTEAF
-	TRBJ2-3	-	TRBV30	AWSARGTLGDTQY
-	TRBJ2-2	-	TRBV7-3	ASSLHPDNTGELF
-	TRBJ2-5	-	TRBV19	ASSPPRGTQY
-	TRBJ2-2	-	TRBV5-1	ASSFSGVDTGELF
-	TRBJ1-2	-	TRBV6-6	ASSYSFGENYGYT
TRBD1	TRBJ1-5	-	TRBV19	ASSIEDRASQPQH
TRBD1	TRBJ2-2	-	TRBV19	ASSSGTGVSGELF
-	TRBJ1-3	once	TRBV18	ASSPPSQRGNTIY
-	TRBJ2-1	once	TRBV11-2	ASSSSGGNEQF
-	TRBJ1-1	-	TRBV30	AWSVPGLNTEAF
TRBD1	TRBJ2-3	-	TRBV30	AWIDRGTDTQY
TRBD1	TRBJ1-1	-	TRBV11-2	ASSLEQGPRANTEAF
TRBD1	-	-	TRBV9	ASSVDGTGFYEQY
TRBD2	TRBJ2-1	-	TRBV5-4	ASSVGTSGVPYNEQF
-	TRBJ2-4	-	TRBV29-1	SVEDTPPNIQY